The rows below give T cell receptor beta chains drawn from one sample of a study of blood T cell repertoires in COVID-19. Libraries were prepared by immunoSEQ multiplex PCR; TCRdb keeps only in-frame clonotypes and omits some of them. The table has 150,000 to 200,000 clones, over 70% seen once; the top ten hold 13%. The sample was PBMCs or T cells enriched from blood (not recorded which). Receptors originate from a woman aged 60-75 years who had recovered from COVID-19. Each CDR3 is given without its conserved first and last residue. Fields, in order: V gene, clone size, D gene, J gene, CDR3 protein. A D gene is named only where the DNA matches it firmly. A row's size may be missing; if present it is once, few, many or a size class.

V gene: TRBV19; clone size: -; D gene: TRBD1; J gene: TRBJ1-5; CDR3 protein: ASSSRQGSVGNQPQH
V gene: TRBV11-2; clone size: few; D gene: TRBD2; J gene: TRBJ2-1; CDR3 protein: ASSQLAGGYNEQF
V gene: TRBV7-2; clone size: -; D gene: -; J gene: TRBJ1-1; CDR3 protein: ASSLASQNTEAF
V gene: TRBV3-1/TRBV3-2; clone size: -; D gene: TRBD2; J gene: TRBJ2-3; CDR3 protein: ASSPGGSTDTQY
V gene: TRBV7-9; clone size: -; D gene: TRBD1; J gene: TRBJ2-5; CDR3 protein: ASSLDGTGRETQY
V gene: TRBV19; clone size: few; D gene: TRBD1; J gene: TRBJ2-3; CDR3 protein: ASSFDRASTDTQY
V gene: TRBV5-1; clone size: -; D gene: TRBD1; J gene: TRBJ2-7; CDR3 protein: ASGTGGTSYEQY
V gene: TRBV6-5; clone size: -; D gene: TRBD2; J gene: TRBJ2-7; CDR3 protein: ASSNLAGGSYEQY
V gene: TRBV23-1; clone size: -; D gene: -; J gene: TRBJ1-1; CDR3 protein: ASTPGGENTEAF
V gene: TRBV12-3/TRBV12-4; clone size: -; D gene: -; J gene: TRBJ1-1; CDR3 protein: ASKLWRDAEAF
V gene: TRBV19; clone size: -; D gene: TRBD1; J gene: TRBJ1-5; CDR3 protein: ASSKLGQGNQPQH
V gene: TRBV27; clone size: -; D gene: TRBD1; J gene: TRBJ2-3; CDR3 protein: ASRTGGTDTQY
V gene: TRBV2; clone size: few; D gene: -; J gene: TRBJ1-5; CDR3 protein: ASSGWGRGNQPQH
V gene: TRBV27; clone size: -; D gene: TRBD2; J gene: TRBJ2-7; CDR3 protein: ASMLSASGAYEQY
V gene: TRBV28; clone size: -; D gene: TRBD2; J gene: TRBJ2-2; CDR3 protein: ASSLPIAGERNTGELF
V gene: TRBV2; clone size: -; D gene: TRBD2; J gene: TRBJ2-6; CDR3 protein: ASRRLAGDSGANVLT
V gene: TRBV2; clone size: -; D gene: -; J gene: TRBJ2-1; CDR3 protein: ASRANEQF
V gene: TRBV28; clone size: -; D gene: -; J gene: TRBJ2-2; CDR3 protein: ASSISGNTGELF
V gene: TRBV6-5; clone size: -; D gene: TRBD1; J gene: TRBJ1-5; CDR3 protein: ASRMPGQGRQH
V gene: TRBV12-5; clone size: -; D gene: TRBD1; J gene: TRBJ2-5; CDR3 protein: ANQNDDRDRRETQY
V gene: TRBV6-6; clone size: few; D gene: TRBD1; J gene: TRBJ1-5; CDR3 protein: ASSSGGQGRDQPQH
V gene: TRBV30; clone size: few; D gene: -; J gene: TRBJ1-1; CDR3 protein: AWSRSSRNTEAF
V gene: TRBV29-1; clone size: -; D gene: -; J gene: TRBJ2-3; CDR3 protein: SVEGRRTDTQY
V gene: TRBV30; clone size: -; D gene: -; J gene: TRBJ2-5; CDR3 protein: AWSPRGYQETQY
V gene: TRBV29-1; clone size: few; D gene: -; J gene: TRBJ1-2; CDR3 protein: SVDGWGRVNYGYT
V gene: TRBV19; clone size: -; D gene: TRBD1; J gene: TRBJ1-2; CDR3 protein: ASSITTRTGGYGYT
V gene: TRBV3-1/TRBV3-2; clone size: -; D gene: TRBD1; J gene: TRBJ2-1; CDR3 protein: ASSRGGTGFDNEQF
V gene: TRBV3-1/TRBV3-2; clone size: -; D gene: TRBD1; J gene: TRBJ2-5; CDR3 protein: ASSQMVSGTGAFQETQY
V gene: TRBV24-1; clone size: -; D gene: -; J gene: TRBJ1-2; CDR3 protein: ATSDRDSELYGYT
V gene: TRBV2; clone size: few; D gene: TRBD2; J gene: TRBJ2-1; CDR3 protein: ASRSPLAGGAEQF
V gene: TRBV11-3; clone size: -; D gene: -; J gene: TRBJ2-5; CDR3 protein: ASSSEGLKGETQY
V gene: TRBV7-9; clone size: few; D gene: -; J gene: TRBJ1-2; CDR3 protein: ATAEEGYGYT
V gene: TRBV2; clone size: -; D gene: -; J gene: TRBJ2-6; CDR3 protein: ASNVGQSNVLT
V gene: TRBV10-3; clone size: once; D gene: TRBD1; J gene: TRBJ2-1; CDR3 protein: AISDPVWGDRGQNEQF
V gene: TRBV5-1; clone size: -; D gene: -; J gene: TRBJ1-1; CDR3 protein: ASSGRGGETTEAF
V gene: TRBV5-4; clone size: -; D gene: -; J gene: TRBJ2-2; CDR3 protein: ASSLGGANTGELF
V gene: TRBV9; clone size: -; D gene: -; J gene: TRBJ2-1; CDR3 protein: ASSVAGVGYNEQF
V gene: TRBV29-1; clone size: -; D gene: -; J gene: TRBJ1-5; CDR3 protein: SVGNSNQPQH
V gene: TRBV25-1; clone size: -; D gene: -; J gene: TRBJ1-2; CDR3 protein: ASPKRQAVWDT
V gene: TRBV18; clone size: -; D gene: -; J gene: TRBJ1-4; CDR3 protein: ASSPRDEKLF
V gene: TRBV2; clone size: -; D gene: -; J gene: TRBJ2-3; CDR3 protein: ASSEKAGGTDTQY
V gene: TRBV7-2; clone size: -; D gene: TRBD2; J gene: TRBJ2-5; CDR3 protein: ASSRRRLAGVLGTQY